The 30 T cell receptor beta chains below come from one sample, sequenced in a study of T cell responses to AZD1222 COVID-19 vaccine. Here immunoSEQ multiplex PCR was the method, and the copy in TCRdb shows in-frame clones only, minus some. Altogether under 200,000 clones are present, more than 70% being singletons, with the ten largest covering 26%. Sequenced here: peripheral blood, sampled 28 days after the second AZD1222 dose. The receptors stem from an adult who received the AZD1222 COVID-19 vaccine.

The chain couples TRBV11-2 to TRBJ1-2; D is possibly TRBD1 (6 bases). CDR1 and CDR2 (germline): SGHAT, FQNNGV. Trimming stripped 5 bases from V and 2 bases from J, with 9 bases between. CDR3 size: 13 residues. For the CDR3, the DNA is TGTGCCAGCAGCCCGGACAGCAACTATGGCTACACCTTC. As protein: CASSPDSNYGYTF. The full variable domain, with the rest looked up from reference TRBV11-2 and TRBJ1-2, is EAGVAQSPRYKIIEKRQSVAFWCNPISGHATLYWYQQILGQGPKLLIQFQNNGVVDDSQLPKDRFSAERLKGVDSTLKIQPAKLEDSAVYLCASSPDSNYGYTFGSGTRLTVV.

V and J are TRBV28 and TRBJ1-2; tentative D call: TRBD1 (5 bases). Germline V gene sequence: CDR1 MDHEN, CDR2 SYDVKM. V lost 10 bases to trimming and J lost 9 bases, with 21 bases between them. This CDR3 has 13 amino acids. CDR3 in amino acids: CATAVGGGFSYTF. The CDR3 bases are TGTGCCACCGCCGTCGGGGGAGGGTTTAGCTACACCTTC.

This chain uses TRBV30 with TRBJ2-1; 7 nucleotides line up with TRBD1. The CDR3 length is 13 residues. Germline values: CDR1 GTSNPN, CDR2 SVGIG (reference sequence). The J segment lost 8 bases and the V segment lost 3 bases, leaving 7 bases of the junction unmatched. Here the CDR3 DNA reads TGTGCCTGGAGCCTAGACAGGGTCCATGAGCAGTTCTTC. It is translated as CAWSLDRVHEQFF.

The genes are TRBV7-9 and TRBJ1-2, with D unclear. Germline CDR1 reads SEHNR; CDR2 reads FQNEAQ (reference sequence). The V gene lost 0 bases and the J gene lost 4 bases, with 6 bases spanning the gap. This CDR3 contains 13 residues. CDR3 nucleotide sequence: TGTGCCAGCAGCTTAGCCGACACCTATGGCTACACCTTC. It encodes CASSLADTYGYTF.

The rearrangement joins TRBV28 to TRBJ2-5, with a possible D match to TRBD1 (7 bases). The V gene's germline CDR1 is MDHEN and CDR2 SYDVKM. The CDR3 spans 15 residues. V was clipped by 6 bases and J by 5 bases, with 19 bases between them. CDR3 protein: CASRPPGQRAETQYF. In nucleotides, the CDR3 is TGTGCCAGCAGACCGCCGGGACAGCGGGCCGAGACCCAGTACTTC.

The gene calls are TRBV7-9 and TRBJ2-7, with 8 bases fitting TRBD2. The germline V gene has CDR1 SEHNR and CDR2 FQNEAQ (reference sequence). Unmatched junction bases numbered 9, after V lost 4 bases and J lost 1 base. The CDR3 sequence is 16 residues long. This chain's CDR3 is CASSSARAGASYEQYF. The CDR3 bases are TGTGCCAGCAGCTCTGCCCGAGCGGGAGCGTCCTACGAGCAGTACTTC.

The chain links TRBV30 to TRBJ2-5, with D perhaps matching TRBD1 (5 bases). The V and J ends lost 1 base and 0 bases respectively, with 6 bases between them. The germline V gene encodes CDR1 GTSNPN and CDR2 SVGIG (reference sequence). The CDR3 is 13 amino acids. The CDR3 DNA follows: TGTGCCTGGAGTGAGGGGAACCAAGAGACCCAGTACTTC. Residues: CAWSEGNQETQYF.

Only one count was recorded for this clone. CDR3 in amino acids: CASDAKGQGETQYF. The CDR3, as DNA: TGTGCCAGTGACGCTAAGGGACAGGGGGAGACCCAGTACTTC. The rearrangement joins TRBV28 to TRBJ2-5; 10 bases are a match to TRBD1. CDR1 and CDR2 from the germline V gene are MDHEN and SYDVKM. With V trimmed by 9 bases and J by 5 bases, 9 bases remained unmatched. There are 14 residues in the CDR3.

This chain links TRBV11-3 with TRBJ2-1, with 11 bases identical to TRBD2. Per the germline V gene, CDR1 is SGHNT and CDR2 is YENEEA. This CDR3 is 14 amino acids long. The ends lost 5 bases at V and 3 bases at J; junction bases unmatched: 0. The CDR3 bases are TGTGCCAGCAGCACTAGCGGGAGCTACAATGAGCAGTTCTTC. This sequence encodes CASSTSGSYNEQFF.

This chain connects TRBV7-2 to TRBJ1-5; D possibly corresponds to TRBD1 (5 bases). The germline V gene encodes CDR1 SGHTA and CDR2 FQGNSA. Deletions cut 5 bases from V and 4 bases from J, with 15 bases between. The length of the CDR3 is 15 residues. The CDR3: CASSRGGTSNQPQHF. CDR3 DNA sequence: TGTGCCAGCAGCCGGGGGGGGACCTCGAATCAGCCCCAGCATTTT. The full variable domain, with the rest looked up from reference TRBV7-2 and TRBJ1-5, is GAGVSQSPSNKVTEKGKDVELRCDPISGHTALYWYRQSLGQGLEFLIYFQGNSAPDKSGLPSDRFSAERTGGSVSTLTIQRTQQEDSAVYLCASSRGGTSNQPQHFGDGTRLSIL.

The CDR3, as DNA: TGTGCCAGCAGTGTGGGACTTAGGGGGGGCCACACAGATACGCAGTATTTT. This encodes CASSVGLRGGHTDTQYF. This chain links TRBV25-1 with TRBJ2-3, with D possibly being TRBD2 (7 bases). Trimming removed 4 bases from V and 2 bases from J, with 19 bases in between. The CDR3 length is 17 residues. Germline V gene lookup returns CDR1 MGHDK and CDR2 SYGVNS.

The chain carries TRBV28 and TRBJ1-3; 7 bases are a match to TRBD1. Germline V gene lookup returns CDR1 MDHEN and CDR2 SYDVKM. This CDR3 is 18 amino acids long. J was trimmed by 0 bases and V by 6 bases; bases with no gene match: 14. CDR3: CASRRDRDRAYSGNTIYF. The CDR3 DNA sequence: TGTGCCAGCAGGAGGGACCGCGACAGGGCCTACTCTGGAAACACCATATATTTT.

The chain combines TRBV7-3 with TRBJ1-1; no firm D call. There are 14 residues in the CDR3. Trimming took off 3 bases at V and 1 base at J, with 9 bases between the two ends. Per germline, CDR1 SGHTA and CDR2 FQGTGA. The CDR3 nucleotides read TGTGCCAGCAGCTTCTCTGGGCCGAACACTGAAGCTTTCTTT. Its translation: CASSFSGPNTEAFF.

The chain couples TRBV11-3 to TRBJ2-1, with D uncertain. This CDR3 has 17 amino acids. The V gene lost 5 bases and the J gene lost 2 bases, with 19 bases spanning the gap. Germline V CDR1 and CDR2: SGHNT, YENEEA. DNA of the CDR3: TGTGCCAGCAGCAACGTCGATAGGTTAGCTGCCTACAATGAGCAGTTCTTC. It specifies CASSNVDRLAAYNEQFF.

V is TRBV30 and J is TRBJ2-2; TRBD1 matches at 8 bases. Germline CDR1 GTSNPN, CDR2 SVGIG (reference sequence). Trimming removed 7 bases from V and 6 bases from J; junction bases left unmatched: 7. The CDR3 runs 13 residues. The CDR3 DNA follows: TGTGCCTCGTACAGGGGGTGGGCCGGGGAGCTGTTTTTT. Encoded protein: CASYRGWAGELFF.

This clone was counted between two and nine times. The V call is TRBV20-1, the J call TRBJ1-1; D unresolved. CDR1 and CDR2 (germline): DFQATT, SNEGSKA (reference sequence). V was trimmed by 2 bases and J by 1 base, leaving 2 bases between them. The CDR3 totals 11 residues. The DNA of the CDR3 is TGCAGTGCTAGACAGAACACTGAAGCTTTCTTT. The encoded protein is CSARQNTEAFF.

V is TRBV9 and J is TRBJ2-7; unclear D gene. Trimming left V 4 bases short and J 2 bases short, with 13 bases between. In germline, CDR1 is SGDLS, CDR2 YYNGEE. The CDR3 sequence is 14 residues long. The CDR3 DNA reads as TGTGCCAGCAGCCCCGGGCCTTCCACCTACGAGCAGTACTTC. Translation gives CASSPGPSTYEQYF.

The CDR3 is CASSQGVPSTDTQYF. CDR3 bases: TGCGCCAGCAGCCAAGGGGTTCCTAGCACAGATACGCAGTATTTT. The chain has TRBV4-3 and TRBJ2-3; D unresolved. Trimming pared 1 base from V and 0 bases from J, leaving 8 bases between. This CDR3 has 15 amino acids. CDR1 and CDR2 (germline): LGHNA, YSLEER.

This chain connects TRBV7-2 to TRBJ2-7, with TRBD2 matching 8 bases. The CDR3 totals 16 residues. The J segment lost 3 bases and the V segment lost 2 bases, leaving 9 bases of the junction unmatched. CDR1 and CDR2 (germline): SGHTA, FQGNSA. The CDR3 loop reads CASSLIPREAGYEQYF. The CDR3 nucleotides are TGTGCCAGCAGCTTAATCCCGCGGGAGGCAGGCTACGAGCAGTACTTC.

This sequence joins TRBV6-5 and TRBJ2-7; possible D gene TRBD1, 6 bases. CDR3 size: 13 residues. The V end lost 7 bases, the J end lost 3 bases, and 13 bases lay between the germline ends. The germline V gene encodes CDR1 MNHEY and CDR2 SVGAGI. CDR3 sequence (DNA): TGTGCCAGCACCCAATCAGGGGACTACGAGCAGTACTTC. Translated: CASTQSGDYEQYF.

In this sample, this clone turned up once. The gene calls are TRBV6-2 or TRBV6-3 and TRBJ2-7; no clear D gene. The CDR3 is made up of 13 amino acids. CDR1 and CDR2 (germline): MNHEY, SVGEGT. Trimming removed 2 bases from V and 5 bases from J, with 10 bases in between. The CDR3, as DNA: TGTGCCAGCAGTTACCCTAAGGGTCACGAGCAGTACTTC. Protein sequence: CASSYPKGHEQYF.

V gene TRBV5-1 combines with J gene TRBJ2-7; 7 bases align to TRBD2. V dropped 4 bases and J dropped 4; count of bases not matched to a gene: 8. The germline V gene encodes CDR1 SGHRS and CDR2 YFSETQ. The CDR3 contains 14 residues. CDR3 DNA sequence: TGCGCCAGCAGCCTCGTCGTGGGGGGGTACGAGCAGTACTTC. It translates to CASSLVVGGYEQYF.

The chain joins TRBV24-1 to TRBJ2-7; TRBD1 aligns across 9 bases. CDR1 KGHDR and CDR2 SFDVKD come from the germline V gene. The length of the CDR3 is 15 residues. J lost 3 bases, V lost 4 bases, and 6 bases had no gene match. The CDR3: CATSDPGQGFYEQYF. The CDR3, as DNA: TGTGCCACCAGTGACCCGGGACAGGGATTCTACGAGCAGTACTTC.

The J gene is TRBJ2-4, the V gene TRBV28; D gene ambiguous. The V end lost 3 bases, the J end lost 0 bases, and 9 bases lay between the germline ends. The germline V gene has CDR1 MDHEN and CDR2 SYDVKM. This CDR3 is built from 15 residues. The DNA for the CDR3 is TGTGCCAGCAGTTTTAGTCTTTTAGCCAAAAACATTCAGTACTTC. Translation: CASSFSLLAKNIQYF.

The V and J genes are TRBV28 and TRBJ1-1; the match to TRBD1 covers 12 bases. Trimming cost V 4 bases and J 5 bases; bases outside gene matches: 8. From germline, CDR1 is MDHEN and CDR2 SYDVKM. The CDR3 is made up of 16 amino acids. CDR3 sequence: CASSSPGQGAKTEAFF. CDR3 in DNA: TGTGCCAGCAGTTCACCGGGACAGGGGGCGAAGACTGAAGCTTTCTTT.

This clone appeared once. The genes are TRBV6-5 and TRBJ2-7, with a weak D call TRBD1 (6 bases). The germline V gene encodes CDR1 MNHEY and CDR2 SVGAGI. Trimming cost V 6 bases and J 5 bases, with 14 bases left between them. The CDR3 is made up of 13 amino acids. CDR3: CASSQQGFDEQYF. DNA for the CDR3: TGTGCCAGCAGCCAACAGGGTTTCGACGAGCAGTACTTC.

The chain couples TRBV19 to TRBJ1-2; 7 nucleotides match TRBD1. CDR1 is LNHDA and CDR2 is SQIVND in the germline V gene (reference sequence). Trimming cost V 6 bases and J 3 bases; bases outside gene matches: 7. The CDR3 covers 14 residues. The CDR3 sequence: CASSRQGMDYGYTF. CDR3 DNA sequence: TGTGCCAGTAGCCGACAGGGAATGGACTATGGCTACACCTTC.

V is TRBV20-1 and J is TRBJ2-7; D remains ambiguous. The germline gives CDR1 DFQATT, CDR2 SNEGSKA (reference sequence). This CDR3 has 11 residues. Trimming removed 1 base at V and 1 base at J, with 2 bases between. CDR3 sequence reads: CSARGSYEQYF. For the CDR3, the DNA is TGCAGTGCTAGAGGGTCCTACGAGCAGTACTTC.

The chain employs TRBV18 and TRBJ1-4; 7 bases are shared with TRBD1. The CDR3 runs to 15 residues. With V trimmed by 3 bases and J by 8 bases, 9 bases remained unmatched. Germline V lookup: CDR1 KGHSH, CDR2 LQKENI. The CDR3 sequence is CASSPRQGSGEKLFF. CDR3 nucleotides: TGTGCCAGCTCACCCCGACAGGGATCAGGGGAAAAACTGTTTTTT.

The genes are TRBV14 and TRBJ2-7; D is possibly TRBD2 (5 bases). The CDR3 has 14 residues. Germline values: CDR1 SGHDN, CDR2 FVKESK. V dropped 8 bases and J dropped 5 bases, with 19 bases sitting between them. The CDR3, as DNA: TGTGCCAGCCACGGAGGCGGGTCCAACAACGAGCAGTACTTC. This encodes CASHGGGSNNEQYF.